This T cell receptor (beta chain) appears in the sequencing data of a study of shared clonotypes between healthy human individuals. Study-level information: CD4 naive and memory got three plates each, CD8 naive two, CD8 memory one.

With regard to this clone: Its specificity is unknown.

From germline, CDR1 is SGHAT and CDR2 FQNNGV. This CDR3 is 13 amino acids long. V lost 2 bases to trimming and J lost 5 bases, with 10 bases between them. CD45RO negativity and positive selection for CCR7 defined naive CD8 cells, a population that excluded terminally differentiated effector memory CD45RA+ cells. Genomic DNA (from each subset) was split evenly across several immunoSEQ plates. Here immunoSEQ multiplex PCR was the method, and the copy in TCRdb shows in-frame clones only, minus some. The data show about 2.1 million clones, about 92% seen once. Study outcomes and limitations: Rarefaction revealed incomplete sorted-subset sequencing despite large depth.

The sample was naive CD8+ T cells from PBMCs. This clonotype was sampled from a man aged 18-30 years in good health. Some clones in this sample may be carry-over from other donors' samples. The J gene is TRBJ2-7, the V gene TRBV11-2; D remains unclear. The CDR3 DNA reads as TGTGCCAGCAGCTTACTTCCGGGTAACGAGCAGTACTTC. The encoded protein is CASSLLPGNEQYF.